The entry below describes one T cell receptor beta chain. The source of the sample is a study of blood T cell repertoires in COVID-19. V gave up 7 bases and J gave up 3 bases; unmatched junction bases: 7. This CDR3 is built from 14 residues. Per the germline V gene, CDR1 is LNHDA and CDR2 is SQIVND (reference sequence). Produced via immunoSEQ multiplex PCR; TCRdb's table is partial and in-frame only. The sample includes about 270,000 clones, 86% of them seen just once. Source material: peripheral blood. The receptor was derived from a woman between 65 and 79 years old with COVID-19, enrolled during active disease. The chain has TRBV19 and TRBJ2-3; 7 bases map to TRBD2. The CDR3 here is CASTAGLGTDTQYF. The CDR3 bases are TGTGCCAGTACCGCCGGACTAGGAACAGATACGCAGTATTTT.